The 4 T cell receptor beta chains listed next were all sequenced from one sample in a study of blood T cells in healthy people across ages. Sample-barcoded 5' priming and a J-beta primer mix drove a second PCR of 7 to 11 cycles. Using its own MiXCR run on the 5' RACE reads, TCRdb lists one record per CDR3 protein. This table has 1.5 million or so distinct CDR3 sequences, roughly two fifths appearing once. The sequencing input was blood. All receptors derive from a young woman in good health.

This clonotype was seen only a few times. The chain employs TRBV12-3 or TRBV12-4 and TRBJ1-2; D is ambiguous. This CDR3 is built from 16 residues. V lost 1 base, J lost 6 bases, and 18 bases lay in between. This CDR3 reads CASSLGGGLEVNGYTF. The CDR3 bases are TGTGCCAGCAGTTTAGGGGGAGGGCTTGAGGTTAATGGCTACACCTTC.

This clonotype was seen a single time. This sequence may be a read error, since a much larger clone differs from it by one base. This chain links TRBV19 with TRBJ2-1; 7 bases match TRBD2. The CDR3 has 14 amino acids. Germline assignment: CDR1 LNHDA and CDR2 SQIVND (reference sequence). J was trimmed by 8 bases and V by 9 bases; bases with no gene match: 13. The CDR3 sequence: CASNRREADDEQFF. The CDR3 coding sequence is TGTGCCAGCAACCGCCGGGAGGCGGACGATGAGCAGTTCTTC.

V gene TRBV6-2 or TRBV6-3 combines with J gene TRBJ2-3; D gene ambiguous. With 7 bases removed from V and 1 base from J, the gap between germline ends came to 9 bases. CDR3 length: 13 amino acids. Germline lookup yields CDR1 MNHEY and CDR2 SVGEGT. The CDR3 coding sequence is TGTGCCAGCAACCACCTCCGCACAGATACGCAGTATTTT. Translating gives CASNHLRTDTQYF.

CDR3 sequence reads: CASSRGMKETQYF. The CDR3 bases are TGTGCCAGCAGCAGGGGAATGAAAGAGACCCAGTACTTC. This chain joins TRBV11-3 and TRBJ2-5; maybe TRBD1 (5 bases). Trimming cost V 5 bases and J 3 bases, with 10 bases left between them. The germline CDR1 and CDR2 sequences are SGHNT and YENEEA. This CDR3 has 13 amino acids.